The 3 T cell receptor beta chains given below trace back to one sample, sequenced in a study of OX40 agonist ivuxolimab in advanced cancers. Sequenced by immunoSEQ multiplex PCR; TCRdb stores in-frame clones only, minus some. The table lists under 90,000 clones, roughly 84% of them singletons. The sequences come from CD4+ or CD8+ T cells sorted from blood, collected in a trial of the OX40 agonist ivuxolimab. These receptors all come from an adult with an advanced solid tumor such as melanoma, head and neck, liver or kidney cancer.

The rearrangement links TRBV5-1 to TRBJ2-1; 8 nucleotides align to TRBD2. Germline V lookup: CDR1 SGHRS, CDR2 YFSETQ. The J segment lost 9 bases and the V segment lost 7 bases, leaving 12 bases of the junction unmatched. This CDR3 is built from 14 residues. The CDR3 DNA reads as TGCGCCAGCGGCAATAGCGGGGCGCTGGGTGAGCAGTTCTTC. As protein: CASGNSGALGEQFF.

This clone was found once. V gene TRBV7-2 combines with J gene TRBJ1-2, with D possibly matching TRBD1 (5 bases). The CDR3 length is 14 residues. CDR1 is SGHTA and CDR2 is FQGNSA in the germline V gene. V shed 5 bases and J shed 5 bases, with 15 bases lying between them. The CDR3 loop is CASSLPDSGYGYTF. DNA for the CDR3: TGTGCCAGCAGCCTGCCCGACAGTGGATATGGCTACACCTTC. Using reference TRBV7-2 and TRBJ1-2 for the parts outside the CDR3, the full variable domain is GAGVSQSPSNKVTEKGKDVELRCDPISGHTALYWYRQSLGQGLEFLIYFQGNSAPDKSGLPSDRFSAERTGGSVSTLTIQRTQQEDSAVYLCASSLPDSGYGYTFGSGTRLTVV.

The chain couples TRBV6-1 to TRBJ2-5; TRBD2 agrees at 10 bases. V shed 2 bases and J 4 bases; nucleotides not matched to a gene: 7. Looked up from germline, CDR1 is MNHNS and CDR2 is SASEGT. The CDR3 covers 16 residues. In DNA form, the CDR3 reads TGTGCCAGCAGTGAATGGCTAGCGGGGGTGGGAGAGACCCAGTACTTC. It translates to CASSEWLAGVGETQYF.